These 28 T cell receptor beta chains were sequenced from one sample in a study of blood T cell repertoires in COVID-19. TCRdb keeps only in-frame clones here, not all; method: immunoSEQ multiplex PCR. The sample lists roughly 180,000 clones, around 83% occurring once. The sequencing input was peripheral blood. The receptors were sampled from an older woman with acute or convalescent COVID-19.

The rearrangement uses TRBV30 and TRBJ1-3; no firm D call. The CDR3 length is 19 residues. Trimming shortened V by 3 bases and J by 0 bases, and 24 bases separated the two germline ends. The germline gives CDR1 GTSNPN, CDR2 SVGIG (reference sequence). The CDR3 region has the DNA TGTGCCTGGAGGAGCGGGTTGGGGTTGAGGAGAGGCTCTGGAAACACCATATATTTT. This codes for CAWRSGLGLRRGSGNTIYF.

V is TRBV28 and J is TRBJ2-1; 8 bases match TRBD2. V shed 2 bases and J 8 bases; nucleotides not matched to a gene: 5. This CDR3 is 14 amino acids long. CDR1 is MDHEN and CDR2 is SYDVKM in the germline V gene. In nucleotides, the CDR3 is TGTGCCAGCAGTTTAACAGCGGGAGCGGATGAGCAGTTCTTC. Its protein product is CASSLTAGADEQFF.

The CDR3: CASSVGQAGGEQYF. The CDR3 bases are TGTGCCAGCAGCGTAGGTCAGGCCGGGGGCGAGCAGTACTTC. J is TRBJ2-7 and V is TRBV9, with D tentatively TRBD2 (6 bases). The CDR3 runs to 14 residues. From germline, CDR1 is SGDLS and CDR2 YYNGEE. Trimming removed 0 bases from V and 6 bases from J, with 13 bases in between.

This chain joins TRBV2 and TRBJ1-1; weak D call: TRBD1 (5 bases). CDR1 is SNHLY and CDR2 is FYNNEI in the germline V gene. CDR3 length: 14 residues. Trimming took off 7 bases at V and 3 bases at J, with 15 bases between the two ends. CDR3 nucleotides: TGTGCCAGCACAGACAGTCTTCTCGACACTGAAGCTTTCTTT. As protein: CASTDSLLDTEAFF.

The chain couples TRBV28 to TRBJ2-2, with 8 bases aligning to TRBD2. The length of the CDR3 is 15 residues. Germline trimming cut 5 bases from V and 0 bases from J; bases unmatched to any gene: 2. Germline CDR1 reads MDHEN; CDR2 reads SYDVKM. DNA of the CDR3: TGTGCCAGCAGTCGACTAGCGACGAACACCGGGGAGCTGTTTTTT. It codes for CASSRLATNTGELFF. The complete variable domain, with remaining parts taken from reference TRBV28 and TRBJ2-2, reads DVKVTQSSRYLVKRTGEKVFLECVQDMDHENMFWYRQDPGLGLRLIYFSYDVKMKEKGDIPEGYSVSREKKERFSLILESASTNQTSMYLCASSRLATNTGELFFGEGSRLTVL.

CDR3 loop: CASSLGGNSPLHF. CDR3 sequence (DNA): TGTGCCAGCAGTCTAGGAGGAAATTCACCCCTCCACTTT. The V gene is TRBV5-4, the J gene TRBJ1-6; D remains unclear. The CDR3 runs to 13 residues. Germline V gives CDR1 SGHNT, CDR2 YYREEE (reference sequence). Trimming took 5 bases from V and 7 from J, leaving 10 bases between them.

J is TRBJ2-1 and V is TRBV28; 11 bases map to TRBD2. The junction had 4 bases not matched to a gene; V was cut back by 5 bases and J by 4 bases. This CDR3 spans 15 amino acids. Germline loops: CDR1 MDHEN, CDR2 SYDVKM. CDR3 region: CASSPGTSGYNEQFF. CDR3 coding DNA: TGTGCCAGCAGTCCCGGGACTAGCGGATACAATGAGCAGTTCTTC.

The rearrangement links TRBV9 to TRBJ1-1; 7 bases fit TRBD1. Germline values: CDR1 SGDLS, CDR2 YYNGEE. The J segment lost 5 bases and the V segment lost 3 bases, leaving 10 bases of the junction unmatched. This CDR3 is built from 15 residues. CDR3 residues: CASSGGSPGGTEAFF. The CDR3 bases are TGTGCCAGCAGCGGCGGTTCACCAGGGGGGACTGAAGCTTTCTTT.

The genes are TRBV5-1 and TRBJ2-7; 8 nucleotides agree with TRBD1. With 0 bases clipped from V and 4 bases from J, the junction kept 3 bases outside the gene matches. This CDR3 region has 14 residues. Per germline, CDR1 SGHRS and CDR2 YFSETQ. CDR3 sequence (DNA): TGCGCCAGCAGCTTGGGAGGACAGGGTTACGAGCAGTACTTC. Amino acid sequence: CASSLGGQGYEQYF.

The chain is built from TRBV7-8 and TRBJ1-6; 7 bases are a match to TRBD1. This CDR3 contains 17 residues. Trimming at V came to 6 bases and at J to 6 bases, leaving 14 bases not matched to a gene. Germline CDR1 SGHVS, CDR2 FQNEAQ. The CDR3 coding sequence is TGTGCCAGCAGGCTTAGGGGGCGCGGGCCCCTTAATTCACCCCTCCACTTT. Protein: CASRLRGRGPLNSPLHF.

The chain has TRBV6-1 and TRBJ2-1; 9 positions agree with TRBD2. V was clipped by 3 bases and J by 9 bases; unmatched bases: 15. The germline V gene encodes CDR1 MNHNS and CDR2 SASEGT. The length of the CDR3 is 17 residues. The CDR3, as DNA: TGTGCCAGCAGTGACAATACCCCGGGACTAGCCCTGCCTGAGCAGTTCTTC. This codes for CASSDNTPGLALPEQFF.

The sample holds a few counts of this clone. The chain carries TRBV7-2 and TRBJ1-4; a weak D match, TRBD1 (5 bases). The CDR3 is 15 amino acids. Germline V gene data show CDR1 as SGHTA and CDR2 as FQGNSA. Trimming took 5 bases from V and 8 from J, leaving 18 bases between them. For the CDR3, the DNA is TGTGCCAGCAGCCCAGGTTGGGGGAGGAGGGAAAAACTGTTTTTT. Its protein product is CASSPGWGRREKLFF.

The chain recombines TRBV28 with TRBJ2-7; 10 nucleotides line up with TRBD1. The germline CDR1 and CDR2 sequences are MDHEN and SYDVKM. CDR3 length: 15 amino acids. V lost 4 bases and J lost 4; bases outside the gene matches: 7. The CDR3 here is CASSYPTGGIYEQYF. The CDR3 DNA is TGTGCCAGCAGTTACCCGACAGGGGGCATATACGAGCAGTACTTC.

V is TRBV14 and J is TRBJ2-1; D gene ambiguous. Trimming took off 1 base at V and 8 bases at J, with 12 bases between the two ends. This CDR3 is 14 amino acids long. CDR1 SGHDN and CDR2 FVKESK come from the germline V gene. In nucleotides, the CDR3 is TGTGCCAGCAGCCAAGGGCTAGTCCCCCATGAGCAGTTCTTC. This sequence encodes CASSQGLVPHEQFF.

This clone appeared a few times. This chain joins TRBV12-3 or TRBV12-4 and TRBJ1-2; 7 nucleotides match TRBD1. The CDR3 has 13 residues. V lost 3 bases to trimming and J lost 4 bases; unmatched junction nucleotides: 2. The CDR3 loop reads CASSLRDSYGYTF. In nucleotides, the CDR3 is TGTGCCAGCAGTTTGCGGGACAGCTATGGCTACACCTTC.

The chain employs TRBV6-5 and TRBJ1-5; weak D call: TRBD1 (5 bases). The V gene's germline CDR1 is MNHEY and CDR2 SVGAGI. Trimming pared 6 bases from V and 9 bases from J, leaving 21 bases between. CDR3 length: 15 residues. CDR3 residues: CASRALGRRGGPQHF. CDR3 sequence (DNA): TGTGCCAGCAGGGCCCTCGGACGGCGCGGGGGGCCCCAGCATTTT.

This chain uses TRBV7-9 with TRBJ1-6, with D perhaps TRBD1 (6 bases). Germline lookup yields CDR1 SEHNR and CDR2 FQNEAQ (reference sequence). The V end lost 2 bases, the J end lost 7 bases, and 9 bases lay between the germline ends. CDR3 length: 14 amino acids. The CDR3 reads CASSLPGENSPLHF. In DNA, the CDR3 is TGTGCCAGCAGCTTACCAGGGGAGAATTCACCCCTCCACTTT.

This chain joins TRBV14 and TRBJ2-1, with 8 positions matching TRBD1. This CDR3 has 14 amino acids. Trimming removed 8 bases from V and 4 bases from J; junction bases left unmatched: 7. CDR1 and CDR2 from the germline V gene are SGHDN and FVKESK. The CDR3 DNA follows: TGTGCCAGCTCCGGGACAGGAAATTACAATGAGCAGTTCTTC. The encoded protein is CASSGTGNYNEQFF.

The V call is TRBV9, the J call TRBJ1-1, with a weak D call TRBD1 (5 bases). The CDR3 sequence is 15 residues long. Germline CDR1 and CDR2: SGDLS and YYNGEE. Trimming left V 0 bases short and J 4 bases short, with 13 bases between. CDR3: CASSVVGGDATEAFF. Written as DNA, the CDR3 is TGTGCCAGCAGCGTAGTCGGGGGTGATGCCACTGAAGCTTTCTTT.

V is TRBV2 and J is TRBJ2-7; 11 nucleotides match TRBD2. CDR1 SNHLY and CDR2 FYNNEI come from the germline V gene. The CDR3 runs 14 residues. The V and J ends lost 6 bases and 0 bases, in that order; junction bases with no gene match: 1. The CDR3 bases are TGTGCCAGCAGGGGACTAGCGGACTCCTACGAGCAGTACTTC. Translated, it gives CASRGLADSYEQYF. The full variable domain, with the rest looked up from reference TRBV2 and TRBJ2-7, is EPEVTQTPSHQVTQMGQEVILRCVPISNHLYFYWYRQILGQKVEFLVSFYNNEISEKSEIFDDQFSVERPDGSNFTLKIRSTKLEDSAMYFCASRGLADSYEQYFGPGTRLTVT.

The chain couples TRBV28 to TRBJ2-7; weak D call: TRBD1 (7 bases). Germline CDR1 and CDR2: MDHEN and SYDVKM. The CDR3 runs to 14 residues. Between the trimmed V and J ends, which lost 5 bases and 2 bases, there was a span of 13 bases. Here the CDR3 reads CASSPAGQTYEQYF. In DNA form, the CDR3 reads TGTGCCAGCAGTCCCGCGGGACAGACCTACGAGCAGTACTTC. Full variable domain (missing parts from reference TRBV28 and TRBJ2-7): DVKVTQSSRYLVKRTGEKVFLECVQDMDHENMFWYRQDPGLGLRLIYFSYDVKMKEKGDIPEGYSVSREKKERFSLILESASTNQTSMYLCASSPAGQTYEQYFGPGTRLTVT.

This clone was seen a handful of times. The rearrangement links TRBV2 to TRBJ2-1, with TRBD2 as a possible D gene (5 bases). The CDR3 is 14 residues long. Germline CDR1 and CDR2: SNHLY and FYNNEI. Trimming removed 7 bases at V and 3 bases at J, with 13 bases between. The CDR3, as DNA: TGTGCCAGCACCCGGGATTCCCTCTACAATGAGCAGTTCTTC. Translated, it gives CASTRDSLYNEQFF. Full variable domain (missing parts from reference TRBV2 and TRBJ2-1): EPEVTQTPSHQVTQMGQEVILRCVPISNHLYFYWYRQILGQKVEFLVSFYNNEISEKSEIFDDQFSVERPDGSNFTLKIRSTKLEDSAMYFCASTRDSLYNEQFFGPGTRLTVL.

The V call is TRBV19, the J call TRBJ2-2; TRBD2 might be the D (6 bases). This CDR3 is 14 amino acids long. V was trimmed by 9 bases and J by 5 bases, leaving 16 bases between them. Germline V gene data show CDR1 as LNHDA and CDR2 as SQIVND (reference sequence). The CDR3 sequence is CASDSGGVTGELFF. The CDR3 nucleotides read TGTGCCAGCGATTCAGGAGGGGTAACCGGGGAGCTGTTTTTT.

This clone was seen a few times. This chain joins TRBV7-6 and TRBJ2-2; 9 bases line up with TRBD2. The CDR3 loop spans 15 amino acids. Germline V gene data show CDR1 as SGHVS and CDR2 as FNYEAQ. V shed 6 bases, J shed 5 bases, and the junction held 7 bases outside the gene matches. CDR3 region: CASRGSSGTTGELFF. CDR3 DNA sequence: TGTGCCAGCAGGGGATCTAGCGGGACTACCGGGGAGCTGTTTTTT.

This rearrangement joins TRBV28 to TRBJ2-7; 7 nucleotides align to TRBD2. Germline assignment: CDR1 MDHEN and CDR2 SYDVKM. The CDR3 totals 13 residues. The J segment lost 6 bases and the V segment lost 6 bases, leaving 8 bases of the junction unmatched. CDR3 loop: CASSLGGFLEQYF. CDR3 coding DNA: TGTGCCAGCAGCTTGGGGGGGTTTCTCGAGCAGTACTTC.

This chain joins TRBV25-1 and TRBJ2-2; TRBD1 might be the D (6 bases). The CDR3 runs to 15 residues. Deletions cut 0 bases from V and 3 bases from J, with 8 bases between. CDR1 and CDR2 (germline): MGHDK, SYGVNS. As DNA, the CDR3 is TGTGCCAGCAGTGAATACACAGGGTACACCGGGGAGCTGTTTTTT. Its translation: CASSEYTGYTGELFF.

The J gene is TRBJ2-7, the V gene TRBV11-3; 12 nucleotides agree with TRBD2. Per germline, CDR1 SGHNT and CDR2 YENEEA. This CDR3 contains 14 residues. The chain's CDR3 is CASSLAPSGREVHV. CDR3 in DNA: TGTGCCAGCAGCTTAGCTCCTAGCGGGAGGGAGGTACACGTC.

The chain employs TRBV5-4 and TRBJ2-1, with D tentatively TRBD1 (6 bases). Germline V gives CDR1 SGHNT, CDR2 YYREEE (reference sequence). Trimming stripped 4 bases from V and 4 bases from J, with 15 bases between. The CDR3 runs 15 residues. CDR3 coding DNA: TGTGCCAGCAGCCAGGCACAGGGCACTTACAATGAGCAGTTCTTC. Translating it yields CASSQAQGTYNEQFF.